These T cell receptor beta chains were read from a single sample in a study of blood T cell repertoires in COVID-19. TCRdb's table, derived via immunoSEQ multiplex PCR, lists solely in-frame clones and lacks some. The top ten clones hold roughly 1.2% of a sample with about 130,000 clones, roughly 84% of them seen once. The sample was peripheral blood. All receptors derive from a woman of 80 years or more with acute or convalescent COVID-19. CDR3s include the opening cysteine and the closing phenylalanine or tryptophan. The D gene is left open where the match is weak. Only part of the rows carry a size: once, few, many, or a class if the clone is expanded.

CDR3 protein	CDR3 DNA	clone size	J gene	CDR3 length	V gene	D gene
CASSLAATSYEQYF	TGTGCCAGCAGCTTAGCGGCCACATCCTACGAGCAGTACTTC	NA	TRBJ2-7	14	TRBV7-9	NA
CASSRYRVTDTGELFF	TGCGCCAGCAGCCGATACAGGGTAACGGACACCGGGGAGCTGTTTTTT	NA	TRBJ2-2	16	TRBV4-1	NA
CASRRQGLNTEAFF	TGTGCCAGCAGGAGACAGGGACTGAACACTGAAGCTTTCTTT	NA	TRBJ1-1	14	TRBV2	TRBD1
CASSLLDRDRKTTGNQPQHF	TGTGCTAGCAGCTTATTGGACCGGGACAGAAAAACTACGGGCAATCAGCCCCAGCATTTT	NA	TRBJ1-5	20	TRBV7-7	TRBD1
CASRDSGGSNEKLFF	TGCGCCAGCAGGGACTCAGGGGGTAGCAATGAAAAACTGTTTTTT	NA	TRBJ1-4	15	TRBV10-2	TRBD1
CASSSGLTPYGYTF	TGTGCCAGCAGCTCGGGTCTAACCCCCTATGGCTACACCTTC	NA	TRBJ1-2	14	TRBV5-4	NA
CASSPAGTGGLQQYF	TGTGCCAGTTCGCCAGCCGGGACAGGGGGACTACAGCAGTACTTC	NA	TRBJ2-7	15	TRBV19	TRBD1
CASSRQRNSPLHF	TGTGCCAGCAGCCGCCAGCGGAATTCACCCCTCCACTTT	few	TRBJ1-6	13	TRBV7-8	NA
CASSLDRVSPLHF	TGTGCCAGCAGCCTCGACAGGGTTTCACCCCTCCACTTT	NA	TRBJ1-6	13	TRBV11-1	TRBD1
CASTTGFGNQPQHF	TGTGCCAGCACCACAGGGTTTGGCAATCAGCCCCAGCATTTT	NA	TRBJ1-5	14	TRBV6-5	NA
CAISEPKTQLYGYTF	TGTGCCATCAGTGAGCCGAAAACGCAACTCTATGGCTACACCTTC	NA	TRBJ1-2	15	TRBV10-3	NA
CASSLLTANGELFF	TGTGCCAGCAGCTTACTAACCGCGAACGGGGAGCTGTTTTTT	NA	TRBJ2-2	14	TRBV7-3	NA
CASSLGLGQPTHSGNTIYF	TGTGCCAGCAGCTTAGGTCTGGGACAGCCGACCCACTCTGGAAACACCATATATTTT	NA	TRBJ1-3	19	TRBV11-2	TRBD1
CASSLETGLHGPEQFF	TGTGCCAGCAGCTTAGAGACAGGGCTCCACGGTCCTGAGCAGTTCTTC	NA	TRBJ2-1	16	TRBV7-3	TRBD1
CASSPTSTGNTEAFF	TGTGCCAGCTCACCTACATCTACAGGGAACACTGAAGCTTTCTTT	NA	TRBJ1-1	15	TRBV18	NA
CASSLGTAGPYEQYF	TGTGCCAGCAGCTTAGGAACAGCCGGCCCCTACGAGCAGTACTTC	NA	TRBJ2-7	15	TRBV7-6	NA
CAISGERTPRDYGYTF	TGTGCCATCAGTGGTGAGAGGACACCCAGGGACTATGGCTACACCTTC	NA	TRBJ1-2	16	TRBV10-3	NA
CASSYFQGAGELFF	TGTGCCAGCAGTTACTTTCAGGGGGCCGGGGAGCTGTTTTTT	few	TRBJ2-2	14	TRBV6-5	TRBD1
CASSPPFNSNQPQHF	TGTGCCAGCAGTCCCCCTTTTAATAGCAATCAGCCCCAGCATTTT	few	TRBJ1-5	15	TRBV28	NA
CASSADRAGTQYF	TGTGCCAGCAGCGCAGACCGTGCGGGTACGCAGTATTTT	NA	TRBJ2-3	13	TRBV9	NA
CASSLYGYGYTF	TGTGCCAGCAGTTTGTACGGCTATGGCTACACCTTC	NA	TRBJ1-2	12	TRBV28	NA
CASGRQGISGNTIYF	TGTGCCAGCGGTCGACAGGGGATTTCTGGAAACACCATATATTTT	NA	TRBJ1-3	15	TRBV2	TRBD1
CASSVRQDYGYTF	TGTGCCAGCAGTGTGAGACAGGACTATGGCTACACCTTC	NA	TRBJ1-2	13	TRBV25-1	NA
CASSRELTGALNTEAFF	TGTGCCAGCAGTCGAGAGCTTACAGGGGCCTTGAACACTGAAGCTTTCTTT	NA	TRBJ1-1	17	TRBV3-1/TRBV3-2	TRBD1
CASSSRGPSGRDEQYF	TGTGCCAGTAGTAGCCGGGGTCCTAGCGGGAGAGACGAGCAGTACTTC	NA	TRBJ2-7	16	TRBV19	TRBD2
CASSSGQRLQFF	TGTGCCAGCAGTTCGGGACAGAGGCTACAGTTCTTC	NA	TRBJ2-1	12	TRBV28	TRBD1
CASSRLAGQETQYF	TGTGCCAGCAGCCGACTAGCGGGCCAAGAGACCCAGTACTTC	NA	TRBJ2-5	14	TRBV2	TRBD2
CASSADRYGYTF	TGCGCCAGCAGCGCGGACAGATATGGCTACACCTTC	NA	TRBJ1-2	12	TRBV5-1	NA
CASSTTGVTDTQYF	TGTGCCAGCAGTACGACAGGGGTAACAGATACGCAGTATTTT	NA	TRBJ2-3	14	TRBV6-2/TRBV6-3	TRBD1
CASTEGGRETQYF	TGTGCCAGCACCGAGGGGGGGCGGGAGACCCAGTACTTC	NA	TRBJ2-5	13	TRBV7-9	NA
CASSLRSSGRVDTQYF	TGTGCCAGCAGTCTCCGGAGTAGCGGGAGGGTGGATACGCAGTATTTT	once	TRBJ2-3	16	TRBV2	TRBD2
CASSPAPGQGFYYGYTF	TGTGCCAGCAGTCCCGCCCCGGGACAGGGCTTTTACTATGGCTACACCTTC	NA	TRBJ1-2	17	TRBV25-1	TRBD1